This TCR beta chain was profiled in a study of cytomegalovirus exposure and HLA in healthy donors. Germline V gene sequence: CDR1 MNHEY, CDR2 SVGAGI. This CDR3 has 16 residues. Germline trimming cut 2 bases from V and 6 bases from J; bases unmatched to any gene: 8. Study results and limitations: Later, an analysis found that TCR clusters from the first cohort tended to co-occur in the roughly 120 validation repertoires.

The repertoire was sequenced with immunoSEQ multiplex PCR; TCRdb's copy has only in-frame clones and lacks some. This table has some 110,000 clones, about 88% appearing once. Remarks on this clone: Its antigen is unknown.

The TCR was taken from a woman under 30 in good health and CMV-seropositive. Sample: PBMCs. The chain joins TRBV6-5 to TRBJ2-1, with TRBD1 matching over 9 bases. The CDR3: CASSYDRGTGFNEQFF. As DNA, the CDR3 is TGTGCCAGCAGTTACGATCGCGGGACAGGGTTCAATGAGCAGTTCTTC.